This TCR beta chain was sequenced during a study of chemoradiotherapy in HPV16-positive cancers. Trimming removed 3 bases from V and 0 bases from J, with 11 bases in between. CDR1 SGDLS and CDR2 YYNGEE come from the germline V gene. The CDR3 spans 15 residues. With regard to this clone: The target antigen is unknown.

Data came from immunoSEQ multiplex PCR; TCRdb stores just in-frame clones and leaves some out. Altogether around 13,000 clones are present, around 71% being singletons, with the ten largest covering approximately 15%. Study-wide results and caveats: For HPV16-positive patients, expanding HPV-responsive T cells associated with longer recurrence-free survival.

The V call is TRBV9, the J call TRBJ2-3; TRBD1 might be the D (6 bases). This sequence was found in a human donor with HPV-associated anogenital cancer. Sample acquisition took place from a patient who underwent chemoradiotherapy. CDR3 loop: CASSDGQSSTDTQYF. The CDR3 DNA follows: TGTGCCAGCAGCGACGGACAGAGTAGCACAGATACGCAGTATTTT.